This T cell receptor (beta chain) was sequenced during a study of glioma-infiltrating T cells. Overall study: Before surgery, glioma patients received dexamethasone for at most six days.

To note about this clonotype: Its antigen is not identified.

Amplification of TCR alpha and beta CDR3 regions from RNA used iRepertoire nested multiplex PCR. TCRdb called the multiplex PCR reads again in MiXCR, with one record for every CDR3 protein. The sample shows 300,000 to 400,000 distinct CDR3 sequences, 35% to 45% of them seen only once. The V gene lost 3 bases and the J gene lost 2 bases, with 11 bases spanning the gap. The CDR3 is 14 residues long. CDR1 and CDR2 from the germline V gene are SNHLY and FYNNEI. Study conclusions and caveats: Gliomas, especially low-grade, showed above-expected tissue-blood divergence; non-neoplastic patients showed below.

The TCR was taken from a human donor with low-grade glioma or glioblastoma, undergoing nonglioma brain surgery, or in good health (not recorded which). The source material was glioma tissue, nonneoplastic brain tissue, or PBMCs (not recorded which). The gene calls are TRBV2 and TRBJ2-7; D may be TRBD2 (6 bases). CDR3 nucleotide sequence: TGTGCCAGCAGTGAGTTAGCGGTTACCTACGAGCAGTACTTC. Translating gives CASSELAVTYEQYF.